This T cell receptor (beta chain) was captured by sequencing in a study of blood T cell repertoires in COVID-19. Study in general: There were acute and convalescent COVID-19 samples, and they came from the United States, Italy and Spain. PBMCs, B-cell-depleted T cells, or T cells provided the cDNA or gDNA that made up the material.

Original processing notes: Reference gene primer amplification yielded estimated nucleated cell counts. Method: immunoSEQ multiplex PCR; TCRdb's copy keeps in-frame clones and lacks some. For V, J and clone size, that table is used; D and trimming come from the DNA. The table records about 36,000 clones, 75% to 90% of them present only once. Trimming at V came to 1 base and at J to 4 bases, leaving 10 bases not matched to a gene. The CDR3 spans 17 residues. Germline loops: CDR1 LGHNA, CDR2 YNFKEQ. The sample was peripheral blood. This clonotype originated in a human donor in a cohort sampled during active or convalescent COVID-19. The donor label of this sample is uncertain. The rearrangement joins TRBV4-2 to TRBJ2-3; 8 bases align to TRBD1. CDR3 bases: TGTGCCAGCAGCCAAGTTGGAGGGACAGGCGTCTCAGATACGCAGTATTTT. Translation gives CASSQVGGTGVSDTQYF.